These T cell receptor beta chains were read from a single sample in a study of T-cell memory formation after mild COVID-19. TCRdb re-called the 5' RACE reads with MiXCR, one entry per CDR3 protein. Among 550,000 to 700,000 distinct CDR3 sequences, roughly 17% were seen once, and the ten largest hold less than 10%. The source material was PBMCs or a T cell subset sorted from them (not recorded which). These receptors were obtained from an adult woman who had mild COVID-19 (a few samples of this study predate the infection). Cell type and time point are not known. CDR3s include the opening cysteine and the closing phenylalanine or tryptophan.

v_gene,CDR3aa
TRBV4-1,CASSQDGSPFSYNEQFF
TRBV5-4,CASSRGSGTADYGYTF
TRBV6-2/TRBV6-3,CASTPPGQGISPLHF
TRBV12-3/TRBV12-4,CASNTGGLGGKLFF
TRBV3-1,CASSLWSSGLNTEAFF
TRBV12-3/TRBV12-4,CASSMRNLYRDPVIRAEAFF
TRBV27,CASSLDAGQGAQPQHF
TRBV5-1,CASSLIGVRTEAFF
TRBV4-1,CASSQAADSSYNEQFF
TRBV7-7,CASSPSAGTGEQYF
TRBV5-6,CASSSRGDYGYTF
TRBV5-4,CASSSQAGASTDTQYF
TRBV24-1,CATSLGTGGYNEQFF
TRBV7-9,CAIQRGRQETQYF
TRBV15,CATSRASPGTSGGASYNEQFF
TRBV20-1,CSATSLGQGNNSPLHF
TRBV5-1,CASSLEVRQTVNEQFF
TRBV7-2,CASSLDPGGPRNEQYF
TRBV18,CASSPPAGSNSPLHF
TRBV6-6,CASTPAGGGQPQHF
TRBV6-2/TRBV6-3,CASSAWTGAGTEAFF
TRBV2,CASSTDWGNQPQHF
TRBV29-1,CSVAGVESGNTIYF
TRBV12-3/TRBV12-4,CASTKAYPIRLFF
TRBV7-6,CASSSPGQGHNEQFF
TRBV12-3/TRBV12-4,CASRGQLTGELFF
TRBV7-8,CASTRRQGRYEQYF
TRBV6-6,CASSYRTSGRYNEQFF
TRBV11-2,CASSPNPGVTGELFF
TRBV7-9,CASSKGGDRVRDEQFF
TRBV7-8,CASSLGRGGITEAFF
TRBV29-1,CSVGLGTYEQYF
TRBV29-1,CSGTVLGAQYF
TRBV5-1,CASSLAPGQGAHEQYF
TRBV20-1,CSVSRGKDYEQYF
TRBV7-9,CASSLLRGSSYNEQFF
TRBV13,CASSFPGENPQTQYF
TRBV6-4,CASSEGTGSIYGYTF
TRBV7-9,CASSLRQLLSQRNTEAFF
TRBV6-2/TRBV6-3,CASSGDSGELFF
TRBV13,CASSTAQPAYEQYF
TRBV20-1,CSALTYSGNTIYF
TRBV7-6,CASSKLGPDRKGYTF
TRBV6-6,CDSSYGTNYEQYF
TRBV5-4,CASRVTPGVQRWGDEQYF
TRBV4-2,CASSQDLAGETQYF
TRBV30,CAWSYLGSGKATGELFF
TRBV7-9,CASSLEVNANYGYTF
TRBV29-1,CSVAFEAFNEQFF
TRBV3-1,CASSQDLKLPTDTEAFF
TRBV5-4,CASSGGQDFPGNTIYF
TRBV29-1,CSVGGTDVFQYF
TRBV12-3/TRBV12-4,CASSVGLRGSGTDTQYF
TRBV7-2,CASTMEMAPDTQYF
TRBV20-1,CSARTGNTDTQYF